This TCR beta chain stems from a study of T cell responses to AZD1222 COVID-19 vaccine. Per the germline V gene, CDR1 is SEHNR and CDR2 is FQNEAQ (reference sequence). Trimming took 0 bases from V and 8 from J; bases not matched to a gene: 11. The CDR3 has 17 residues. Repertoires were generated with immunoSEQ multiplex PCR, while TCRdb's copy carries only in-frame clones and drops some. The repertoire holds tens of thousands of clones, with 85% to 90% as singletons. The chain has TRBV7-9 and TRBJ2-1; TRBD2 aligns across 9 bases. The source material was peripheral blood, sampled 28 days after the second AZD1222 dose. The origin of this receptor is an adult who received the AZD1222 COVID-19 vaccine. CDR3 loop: CASSLARSSGNGDEQFF. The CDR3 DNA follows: TGTGCCAGCAGCTTAGCGCGTTCTAGCGGGAATGGAGATGAGCAGTTCTTC. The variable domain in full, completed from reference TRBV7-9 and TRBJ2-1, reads DTGVSQNPRHKITKRGQNVTFRCDPISEHNRLYWYRQTLGQGPEFLTYFQNEAQLEKSRLLSDRFSAERPKGSFSTLEIQRTEQGDSAMYLCASSLARSSGNGDEQFFGPGTRLTVL.